The present TCR beta chain was sequenced within a study of OX40 agonist ivuxolimab in advanced cancers. For the wider study: Ivuxolimab was a fully human IgG2 agonistic monoclonal antibody targeting the costimulatory receptor OX40 (CD134). Intravenous ivuxolimab was administered to patients every 2 weeks at six dose levels: 0.01, 0.1, 0.3, 1.5, 3 and 10 mg/kg. Of the approximately 50 patients in dose escalation, around 19 had hepatocellular carcinoma, around 15 had melanoma, 9 had renal cell carcinoma and 9 had head and neck cancer. A male proportion of nearly 85% and a mean age of 60 years, ranging from 23 to 79, were recorded for the dose-escalation cohort. Patients were allowed to have had prior anti-PD-1, anti-PD-L1 or anti-CTLA-4 therapy, and approximately 41% of the dose-escalation patients had previously received checkpoint inhibitors. Partial responses occurred in three dose-escalation patients, of whom one had hepatocellular carcinoma and two had cutaneous melanoma. Peripheral TCRbeta sequencing was intended to test whether TCR sequence diversity was altered and clonal T-cell expansion was caused by ivuxolimab. The monotherapy dose-escalation portion (N of about 47 patients) of the phase I ivuxolimab trial is reported in the paper. The paper as a whole reports these results and caveats: In the 0.1-3.0 mg/kg groups, partial responders had among the lowest normalized peripheral clonal expansion, particularly in CD8+ T cells. At doses from 0.1 to 3.0 mg/kg, clonal expansion was seen in both CD4+ and CD8+ blood T cells between baseline and week 6. The antigen specificity of the peripheral T cells that underwent clonal expansion was not determined. Low levels of normalized T-cell clonal expansion were also seen in some nonresponding patients. On average, CD8+ T cells showed more expanded clones than CD4+ T cells after ivuxolimab.

The germline V gene provides CDR1 KGHSH and CDR2 LQKENI. The CDR3, from cysteine to phenylalanine, totals 13 residues. The only DNA kept is the CDR3, 39 bases in frame from the first base. The junction carries 7 bases between V and J, which are trimmed by 2 bases and 5 bases respectively. As regards this clone: Its cognate antigen has yet to be identified. No much larger clone is present one base from it, and per-base qualities are unavailable.

For sequencing of the TCRbeta CDR3 region, genomic DNA was extracted from the sorted cells. TCRbeta CDR3 regions were sequenced using the immunoSEQ Assay. This is the immuneACCESS table as TCRdb keeps it, with only in-frame sequences that have V and J called. A part of the clones is gone; compared with another copy, unresolved V genes explain less than half, and the rest is unexplained. The sample includes about 63,000 clones, with around 87% observed a single time. Of the sample, 11% falls within the top ten clones. Patients with autoimmune disease history or receiving systemic immunosuppression were excluded from the trial. Peripheral blood for TCR sequencing was collected from all dose cohorts at baseline, on cycle 4 day 1, and on cycle 7 day 1. The samples were drawn from a first-in-human, open-label, multicenter phase I dose-escalation trial of ivuxolimab. Adults with locally advanced or metastatic head and neck squamous cell, hepatocellular, melanoma or renal cell carcinoma were enrolled in the trial. Before TCR sequencing, CD4+ and CD8+ T cells were separately sorted from peripheral blood.

The sequences come from CD4+ or CD8+ T cells sorted from blood, collected in a trial of the OX40 agonist ivuxolimab. The chain links TRBV18 with TRBJ1-5; D gene: possibly TRBD1, on 6 matching bases. This TCR was recovered from an adult with an advanced solid tumor such as melanoma, head and neck, liver or kidney cancer. The CDR3 sequence is CASSPGGHQPQHF. The DNA reads as follows: TGTGCCAGCTCACCAGGGGGCCATCAGCCCCAGCATTTT.